The entry that follows covers one T cell receptor beta chain sequence. This CDR3 spans 13 amino acids. The germline CDR1 and CDR2 sequences are LGHNA and YSLEER. Trimming took 1 base from V and 8 from J, leaving 6 bases between them. PCR primers comprised 60 Vbeta and 13 Jbeta primers. Some clones are missing from TCRdb's copy, which holds only in-frame ones; the method was immunoSEQ multiplex PCR. The profile covers more than 90,000 clones, with about 70% appearing a single time and around 0.9% taken by the ten largest. These data are taken from a study of cytomegalovirus exposure and HLA in healthy donors.

The chain uses TRBV4-3 and TRBJ1-6; D is ambiguous. The sequenced sample consisted of PBMCs. The sequence was collected from a young woman in good health and CMV-seronegative. CDR3 DNA sequence: TGCGCCAGCAGCCAAGTAGGAGATTCACCCCTCCACTTT. It specifies CASSQVGDSPLHF.